The T cell receptor beta chain described here comes from a study of breast tumors, draining lymph nodes, adjacent tissues. This clonotype showed up just once. Its antigen is unidentified. Study results and limitations: Findings are consistent with lymph node origin and intratumoral expansion of most tumor T cells. Compared with lymph nodes, tumors were less diverse; compared with nontumor tissue, more. The lymph node origin of tumor T cells was framed as consistent with a hypothesis, not demonstrated.

This CDR3 spans 16 amino acids. The germline V gene has CDR1 SGHTA and CDR2 FQGNSA. Trimming cost V 2 bases and J 7 bases; bases outside gene matches: 7. TCRdb reanalysed the multiplex PCR reads using MiXCR and keeps one entry per CDR3 protein. The sample contains around 70,000 distinct CDR3 sequences, around 43% of which appear only once. The rearrangement uses TRBV7-2 and TRBJ2-2, with 10 nucleotides matching TRBD2. This TCR derives from a female donor with breast cancer. Some clones in this sample may be carry-over from other donors' samples. The source material was breast tumor tissue. The DNA for the CDR3 is TGTGCCAGCAGCTTAACTAGCGGGACGGGTGTCGGGGAGCTGTTTTTT. This encodes CASSLTSGTGVGELFF.